These T cell receptor beta chains were read from a single sample in a study of early stage breast cancer tumors. Method: immunoSEQ multiplex PCR; TCRdb's copy keeps in-frame clones and lacks some. The profile covers under 45,000 clones, with around 72% appearing a single time and around 6.7% taken by the ten largest. Sequencing input: blood. These receptors all stem from a person aged 45 to 59 with breast cancer. Each CDR3 is given with its conserved first and last residue. A D gene is named only where the DNA matches it firmly. Only some rows state a clone size, as once, few, many or a class for expanded clones.

>-|TRBJ2-1|TRBV29-1|TRBD1
TGCAGCGTTGAGTGGGACAGGGGCCACAATGAGCAGTTCTTC
CSVEWDRGHNEQFF
>once|TRBJ1-2|TRBV4-3|-
TGCGCCAGCAGCCAAGAATCGGGTAGGCAGGGCTCTAACTATGGCTACACCTTC
CASSQESGRQGSNYGYTF
>-|TRBJ1-5|TRBV16|-
TGTGCCAGCAGCCAAGAGCGGCCGAGGGATCAGCCCCAGCATTTT
CASSQERPRDQPQHF
>-|TRBJ2-3|TRBV9|TRBD1
TGTGCCAGCAGCGTAGGTCAGGGGGCAGGCACAGATACGCAGTATTTT
CASSVGQGAGTDTQYF
>few|TRBJ1-2|TRBV19|TRBD1
TGTGCCAGTACGACAGGGAAACGATATGGCTACACCTTC
CASTTGKRYGYTF
>-|TRBJ1-1|TRBV25-1|-
TGTGCCAGCGGACAAGCGAACACTGAAGCTTTCTTT
CASGQANTEAFF
>-|TRBJ2-7|TRBV5-1|TRBD1
TGCGCCAGCAGCTTAGGGACAGGGAACTCCTACGAGCAGTACTTC
CASSLGTGNSYEQYF
>-|TRBJ1-2|TRBV7-3|TRBD1
TGTGCCAGCAGCCCTCGGACAGGGGATTATGGCTACACCTTC
CASSPRTGDYGYTF
>-|TRBJ2-1|TRBV5-4|TRBD2
TGTGCCAGCAGCTTCCGGCGGGAGGGCAATGAGCAGTTCTTC
CASSFRREGNEQFF
>-|TRBJ2-3|TRBV5-4|-
TGTGCCAGCAGCTTGATACACACAGATACGCAGTATTTT
CASSLIHTDTQYF
>-|TRBJ2-3|TRBV19|TRBD2
TGTGCCAGTAGTATCCGAGTAGGGAGCGGGAGGACAGATACGCAGTATTTT
CASSIRVGSGRTDTQYF
>once|TRBJ2-2|TRBV6-4|TRBD2
TGTGCCAGCGCCCCCTCGGGGGGGCCGGGGGAGCTGTTTTTT
CASAPSGGPGELFF
>-|TRBJ1-5|TRBV19|-
TGTGCCAGTAGTATAGCAGGCAATCAGCCCCAGCATTTT
CASSIAGNQPQHF
>-|TRBJ1-2|TRBV11-2|TRBD1
TGTGCCAGCAGCTTTGACAGGGCCTATGGCTACACCTTC
CASSFDRAYGYTF
>-|TRBJ1-5|TRBV14|TRBD1
TGTGCCAGCAGCCAAGACTCGACAGGGGCGAAAACACAAAGCAATCAGCCCCAGCATTTT
CASSQDSTGAKTQSNQPQHF
>-|TRBJ2-2|TRBV28|TRBD2
TGTGCCAGCAGTTTATTCGGGGGGGGGCGGAACACCGGGGAGCTGTTTTTT
CASSLFGGGRNTGELFF
>-|TRBJ2-1|TRBV6-1|TRBD2
TGTGCCAGCAGTCTAAGCGGGAGGGCCTCCGGTGAGCAGTTCTTC
CASSLSGRASGEQFF
>-|TRBJ2-4|TRBV7-2|TRBD2
TGTGCCAGCAGCTTGACTAGCGGGAGGGCCAAAAACATTCAGTACTTC
CASSLTSGRAKNIQYF
>few|TRBJ1-5|TRBV5-6|-
TGTGCCAGCAGCGCAACAGGGAGAGAGGGCAATCAGCCCCAGCATTTT
CASSATGREGNQPQHF
>-|TRBJ2-1|TRBV10-2|TRBD1
TGCGCCAGCAGGATGGGACAGTTGAATGAGCAGTTCTTC
CASRMGQLNEQFF
>-|TRBJ2-5|TRBV5-1|-
TGCGCCAGCAGCTTGCAGGGAATCCAAGAGACCCAGTACTTC
CASSLQGIQETQYF
>medium-sized|TRBJ1-1|TRBV5-1|TRBD1
TGCGCCAGCAGCTTGGAAGGACAGGGGAACACTGAAGCTTTCTTT
CASSLEGQGNTEAFF
>-|TRBJ1-5|TRBV19|-
TGTGCCAGTAGTCCGGGGGGCGCGGGGAATCAGCCCCAGCATTTT
CASSPGGAGNQPQHF
>-|TRBJ2-6|TRBV5-4|-
TGTGCCAGCAGCTCACAGAATTCTGGGGCCAACGTCCTGACTTTC
CASSSQNSGANVLTF
>-|TRBJ1-3|TRBV9|TRBD1
TGTGCCAGCAGCGTACGGGACAGGGCTGGAAACACCATATATTTT
CASSVRDRAGNTIYF
>-|TRBJ1-4|TRBV5-6|-
TGTGCCAGCAGCTTGAGACAGGAGATGGATAATGAAAAACTGTTTTTT
CASSLRQEMDNEKLFF
>-|TRBJ2-3|TRBV18|-
TGTGCCAGCTCACCACCTACGGGAAAAAAGGCAGATACGCAGTATTTT
CASSPPTGKKADTQYF
>-|TRBJ1-3|TRBV5-1|TRBD1
TGCGCCAGCAGCTTCACAACCGGGACAGGGACTGACACCATATATTTT
CASSFTTGTGTDTIYF
>-|TRBJ2-7|TRBV5-4|TRBD2
TGTGCCAGCAGCCCGGGACTACAGAACCCCGAGCAGTACTTC
CASSPGLQNPEQYF
>few|TRBJ1-2|TRBV30|TRBD1
TGTGCCTGGAGTCTTGTGGGCAGGGGGATTGTCGATGGCTACACCTTC
CAWSLVGRGIVDGYTF
>-|TRBJ2-1|TRBV9|TRBD1
TGTGCCAGCAGCCCTGGACAGGGAGCCAATGAGCAGTTCTTC
CASSPGQGANEQFF
>-|TRBJ2-7|TRBV11-2|-
TGTGCCAGCAGCCTAACCTACGAGCAGTACTTC
CASSLTYEQYF